This TCR beta chain was sequenced in a study of response to subunit inactivated influenza vaccine. Germline values: CDR1 ENHRY, CDR2 SYGVKD. V lost 6 bases and J lost 2, with 11 bases in between. This CDR3 has 13 amino acids. Whole-study results and caveats: With each seasonal influenza vaccination, the authors suggested, few new T cells are recruited.

TCRdb recomputed calls from the RT-PCR reads with MiXCR, one row per CDR3 protein. The repertoire holds some 570,000 distinct CDR3 sequences, with about 10% as singletons. About this clonotype itself: Its matching antigen is unknown.

Separately, the same data were catalogued under a study of T cells expressing NK-cell markers. This second study says: UMIs accompanied the 5'RACE template switching by which TCR beta cDNA was made. It was sorted CD3+CD56-NKG2C+, CD3+CD56+NKG2C- and CD3+CD56+NKG2C+ T cells that provided the TCR beta repertoires. Just one sequenced donor of eight was HCMV-seronegative, while seven were seropositive. Also leading the CD3+CD56-NKG2C+ fraction in a handful of donors were these clonotypes.

Sequencing was performed on PBMCs from blood, taken on the day of vaccination. This clonotype was obtained from a man between 50 and 59 years old who received an inactivated influenza vaccine. This rearrangement joins TRBV10-3 to TRBJ2-7, with D perhaps matching TRBD1 (6 bases). The CDR3 DNA sequence: TGTGCCATCAGCCCGGGACAACCCTACGAGCAGTACTTC. It encodes CAISPGQPYEQYF.